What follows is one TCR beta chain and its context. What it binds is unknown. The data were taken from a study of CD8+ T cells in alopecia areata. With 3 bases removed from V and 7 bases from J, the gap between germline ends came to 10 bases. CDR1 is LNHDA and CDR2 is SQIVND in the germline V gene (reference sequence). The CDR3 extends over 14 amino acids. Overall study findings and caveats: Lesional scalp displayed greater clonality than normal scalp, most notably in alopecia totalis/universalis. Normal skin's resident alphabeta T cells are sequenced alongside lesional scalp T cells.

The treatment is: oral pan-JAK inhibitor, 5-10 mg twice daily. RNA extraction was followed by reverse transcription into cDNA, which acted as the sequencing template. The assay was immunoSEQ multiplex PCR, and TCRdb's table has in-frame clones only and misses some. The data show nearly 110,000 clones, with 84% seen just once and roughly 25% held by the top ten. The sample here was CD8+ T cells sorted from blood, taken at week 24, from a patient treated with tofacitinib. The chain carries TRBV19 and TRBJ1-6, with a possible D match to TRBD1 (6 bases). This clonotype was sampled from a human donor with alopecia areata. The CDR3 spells CASSIQGFNSPLHF. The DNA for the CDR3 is TGTGCCAGTAGTATCCAGGGGTTCAATTCACCCCTCCACTTT.